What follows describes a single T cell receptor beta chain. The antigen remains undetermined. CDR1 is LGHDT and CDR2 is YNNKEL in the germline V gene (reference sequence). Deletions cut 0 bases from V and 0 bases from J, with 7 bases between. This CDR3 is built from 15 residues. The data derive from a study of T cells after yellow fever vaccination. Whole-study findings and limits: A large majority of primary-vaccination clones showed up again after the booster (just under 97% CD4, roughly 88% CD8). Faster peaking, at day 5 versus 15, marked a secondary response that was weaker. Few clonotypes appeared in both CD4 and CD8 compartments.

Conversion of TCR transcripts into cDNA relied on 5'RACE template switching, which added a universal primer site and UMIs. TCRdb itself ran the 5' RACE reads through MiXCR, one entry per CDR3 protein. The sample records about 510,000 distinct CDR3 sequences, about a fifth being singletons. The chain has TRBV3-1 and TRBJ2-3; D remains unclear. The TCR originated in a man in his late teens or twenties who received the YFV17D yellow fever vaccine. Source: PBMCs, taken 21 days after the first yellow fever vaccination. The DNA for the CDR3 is TGTGCCAGCAGCCAAGAGCACCGGAGCACAGATACGCAGTATTTT. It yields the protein CASSQEHRSTDTQYF.